This T cell receptor beta chain was identified in a study of control samples from healthy donors and cancer patients. Sequencing was performed with immunoSEQ multiplex PCR; in TCRdb, only in-frame clones are kept and a portion is missing. The data hold roughly 93,000 clones, with 85% to 90% observed a single time. Germline loops: CDR1 MRHNA, CDR2 SNTAGT. V lost 2 bases to trimming and J lost 6 bases, with 9 bases between them. The length of the CDR3 is 13 residues. This sequence joins TRBV6-4 and TRBJ2-3, with D unresolved. Material for sequencing was PBMCs. The TCR was taken from a woman between 50 and 59 years old with colorectal cancer. In nucleotides, the CDR3 is TGTGCCAGCAGTGACAGGACCGACGATACGCAGTATTTT. Amino acid sequence: CASSDRTDDTQYF.